This TCR beta chain was recorded in a study of CD8 T cells in ankylosing spondylitis. Unmatched junction bases numbered 4, after V lost 6 bases and J lost 6 bases. The CDR3 extends over 13 amino acids. CDR1 MNHNY and CDR2 SVGAGI come from the germline V gene (reference sequence). In TCRdb, the 5' RACE reads were re-called with MiXCR into one record per CDR3 protein. The top ten clones hold approximately 6.3% of a sample with just under 550,000 distinct CDR3 sequences, over 9.5% of them seen once. For this clonotype: Its antigen is currently unknown.

Points from the study as a whole: Blood of patients with ankylosing spondylitis appeared to be characterized by a TCR beta motif of about 8 highly homologous variants. Reactive arthritis synovial fluid and blood were previously reported to contain some motif variants. Reported data indicate significant enrichment of disease-linked clones within matched ankylosing spondylitis synovial fluid. Relatively rare in peripheral blood, disease-linked clones were also CD8+.

Sequencing was performed on blood, either unsorted or a sorted T cell fraction (not recorded which). The TCR was taken from a male donor with ankylosing spondylitis. This sequence joins TRBV6-6 and TRBJ1-1; 10 bases match TRBD1. CDR3 protein: CASRATGGSEAFF. The CDR3, as DNA: TGTGCCAGCAGAGCGACAGGGGGCTCTGAAGCTTTCTTT.